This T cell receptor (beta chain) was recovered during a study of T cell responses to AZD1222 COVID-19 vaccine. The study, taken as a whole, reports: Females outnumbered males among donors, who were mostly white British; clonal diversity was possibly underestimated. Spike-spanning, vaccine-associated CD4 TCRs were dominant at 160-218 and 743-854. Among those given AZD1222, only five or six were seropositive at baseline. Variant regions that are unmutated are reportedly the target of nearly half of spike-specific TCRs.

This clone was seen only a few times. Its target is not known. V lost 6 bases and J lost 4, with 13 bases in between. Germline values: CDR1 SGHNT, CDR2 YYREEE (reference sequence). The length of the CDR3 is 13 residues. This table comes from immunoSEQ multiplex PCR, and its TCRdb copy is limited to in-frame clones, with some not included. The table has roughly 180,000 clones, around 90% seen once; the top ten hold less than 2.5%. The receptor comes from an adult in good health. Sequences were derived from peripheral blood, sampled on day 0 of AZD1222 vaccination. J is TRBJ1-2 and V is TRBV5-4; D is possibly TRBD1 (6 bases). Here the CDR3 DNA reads TGTGCCAGCACGGCCGGGACACTCTATGGCTACACCTTC. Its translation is CASTAGTLYGYTF.